These 15 T cell receptor beta chains came from one sample sequenced in a study of metastatic and nonmetastatic thyroid tumors (dated by TCRdb to 2020 to 2022). Library preparation employed PCR. Instrument on record: Illumina HiSeq 4000. TCRdb reprocessing: public reads trimmed at Q25 with fastp, clones called with MiXCR, in-frame beta chains kept. The sample records about 20,000 clones, approximately 31% of which are singletons. Of the sample, roughly 15% is held by the ten largest clones. Before undergoing thyroid surgery, none of the patients had been given any kind of treatment. The sequencing input was blood. Every receptor here comes from a female donor with papillary thyroid cancer or a benign thyroid nodule (not recorded which). Some clones in this sample may be carry-over from other donors' samples.

The chain combines TRBV6-1 with TRBJ1-1; TRBD1 matches at 8 bases. Germline values: CDR1 MNHNS, CDR2 SASEGT. V dropped 7 bases and J dropped 3; count of bases not matched to a gene: 4. The CDR3 length is 13 residues. DNA of the CDR3: TGTGCCAGCAAACAGGGGGATTACACTGAAGCTTTCTTT. Translating it yields CASKQGDYTEAFF.

The table lists this clone with many counts. CDR3 loop: CASSSRGSWTGELFF. The CDR3 DNA sequence: TGTGCCAGCAGTTCTCGGGGGAGTTGGACCGGGGAGCTGTTTTTT. The genes are TRBV12-3 or TRBV12-4 and TRBJ2-2; possible D gene TRBD2, 6 bases. V lost 4 bases and J lost 5, with 14 bases in between. This CDR3 has 15 residues.

The genes are TRBV5-1 and TRBJ1-1; D uncertain. Trimming pared 4 bases from V and 4 bases from J, leaving 11 bases between. The V gene's germline CDR1 is SGHRS and CDR2 YFSETQ. The CDR3 sequence is 13 residues long. CDR3 sequence reads: CASSGEVGTEAFF. The CDR3 region has the DNA TGCGCCAGCAGCGGGGAGGTTGGCACTGAAGCTTTCTTT.

The chain recombines TRBV30 with TRBJ1-2, with 8 bases identical to TRBD1. The CDR3 has 12 residues. Trimming took 4 bases from V and 7 from J; bases not matched to a gene: 5. CDR1 GTSNPN and CDR2 SVGIG come from the germline V gene (reference sequence). The CDR3 DNA reads as TGTGCCTGGAAAGGACAGGGAGGTGGCTACACCTTC. It specifies CAWKGQGGGYTF.

This clone has at least ten counts. CDR3 sequence: CSVAGYNPGELFF. The CDR3 DNA reads as TGCAGCGTTGCAGGGTATAATCCCGGGGAGCTGTTTTTT. The chain combines TRBV29-1 with TRBJ2-2; a possible D gene is TRBD1 (5 bases). V lost 4 bases, J lost 6 bases, and 12 bases lay in between. Germline assignment: CDR1 SQVTM and CDR2 ANQGSEA. The CDR3 has 13 residues.

This clone is medium-sized in the sample. The genes are TRBV30 and TRBJ2-7, with 14 bases that match TRBD2. CDR1 and CDR2 (germline): GTSNPN, SVGIG (reference sequence). This CDR3 has 15 amino acids. The V gene end was trimmed by 3 bases and the J gene end by 1 base; junction bases not matched to a gene: 2. The CDR3 loop is CAWRRTSGGSYEQYF. The CDR3 DNA is TGTGCCTGGAGAAGGACTAGCGGGGGGTCCTACGAGCAGTACTTC.

This clone was observed many times. An end of the junction differs from the germline gene, which may be a read error. The chain couples TRBV4-3 to TRBJ2-5; D gene unclear. CDR3 size: 15 residues. Germline lookup yields CDR1 LGHNA and CDR2 YSLEER. The CDR3 region has the DNA TGCGCCAGCAGCCAAGTCCAGACACACCAACAGACCCAGTACTTC. Encoded protein: CASSQVQTHQQTQYF.

This clone was counted only a few times. This chain uses TRBV6-2 or TRBV6-3 with TRBJ2-2; either TRBD1 or TRBD2 may supply D (5 bases each). The V end lost 4 bases, the J end lost 4 bases, and 10 bases lay between the germline ends. Looked up from germline, CDR1 is MNHEY and CDR2 is SVGEGT. The CDR3 consists of 14 residues. The CDR3 loop is CASSWGSLTGELFF. The CDR3 region has the DNA TGTGCCAGCAGTTGGGGGTCTCTCACCGGGGAGCTGTTTTTT.

This clone qualifies as medium-sized. This chain joins TRBV10-3 and TRBJ1-2, with 7 bases matching TRBD1. The CDR3 is 15 residues long. The ends lost 10 bases at V and 1 base at J; junction bases unmatched: 12. Germline V gene data show CDR1 as ENHRY and CDR2 as SYGVKD. The CDR3 coding sequence is TGTGCCACCGAAGACAGGGAAGGGGTTAACTATGGCTACACCTTC. This gives the protein CATEDREGVNYGYTF.

The chain couples TRBV19 to TRBJ1-2; D is undetermined. Trimming stripped 3 bases from V and 7 bases from J, with 18 bases between. Germline V gene sequence: CDR1 LNHDA, CDR2 SQIVND (reference sequence). The CDR3 is 15 amino acids. CDR3: CASSMEGGELAGYTF. The CDR3 nucleotides are TGTGCCAGTAGTATGGAGGGCGGGGAACTTGCTGGCTACACCTTC.

This clone showed up just once. The chain uses TRBV19 and TRBJ2-6; 11 bases map to TRBD1. This CDR3 region has 16 residues. V lost 6 bases, J lost 2 bases, and 3 bases stayed unmatched. Germline CDR1 is LNHDA and CDR2 is SQIVND (reference sequence). The CDR3 protein is CASSPGQGAGANVLTF. The CDR3 region has the DNA TGTGCCAGTAGCCCGGGACAGGGGGCTGGGGCCAACGTCCTGACTTTC.

The CDR3 DNA is TGTGCCAGCAGCCAGGTTTCAGCGGAGAACACCGGGGAGCTGTTTTTT. It translates to CASSQVSAENTGELFF. This chain links TRBV4-2 with TRBJ2-2; D is possibly TRBD2 (5 bases). Germline V gives CDR1 LGHNA, CDR2 YNFKEQ. The length of the CDR3 is 16 residues. V was cut by 3 bases and J by 1 base, with 12 bases left in between.

This clone has ten or more counts. V is TRBV5-8 and J is TRBJ2-1; 7 nucleotides line up with TRBD2. CDR3 length equals 16 residues. The germline gives CDR1 SGHTS, CDR2 YDEGEE. With 4 bases clipped from V and 5 bases from J, the junction kept 12 bases outside the gene matches. CDR3 amino acids: CASSPSGVAGHNEQFF. The CDR3 bases are TGTGCCAGCAGCCCTTCGGGAGTAGCGGGCCACAATGAGCAGTTCTTC.

A word on this clone: At one end the junction does not follow the germline gene, possibly because of a read error. CDR3 protein: CASRYSFGTGNEELFF. CDR3 nucleotides: TGTGCCAGCAGATATAGTTTTGGGACAGGGAATGAAGAACTGTTTTTT. V usage is TRBV6-1 and J usage is TRBJ1-4, with 9 bases matching TRBD1. This CDR3 contains 16 residues. Germline V CDR1 and CDR2: MNHNS, SASEGT.

This clone was recorded many times. This CDR3 reads CASSRGGANYGYTF. In nucleotides, the CDR3 is TGTGCCAGCAGTCGCGGGGGAGCTAACTATGGCTACACCTTC. The genes are TRBV6-1 and TRBJ1-2; TRBD1 might be the D (5 bases). Trimming shortened V by 5 bases and J by 0 bases, and 10 bases separated the two germline ends. The germline CDR1 and CDR2 sequences are MNHNS and SASEGT. The CDR3 sequence is 14 residues long.